This paragraph covers one T cell receptor beta chain sequence. Its antigen is still unknown. The data were taken from a study of shared clonotypes between healthy human individuals. Several immunoSEQ plates received, in even portions, the genomic DNA of each subset. Using immunoSEQ multiplex PCR, the repertoire was profiled, and TCRdb retains in-frame clones only, with some absent. The table lists around 1.9 million clones, approximately 94% of them singletons, with roughly 1.7% in the top ten. Per germline, CDR1 WNHNN and CDR2 SYGVQD (reference sequence). V was shortened by 2 bases and J by 0 bases, with 8 bases between the two germline ends. This CDR3 is 14 amino acids long. Positive CCR7 selection of CD45RO-negative cells yielded the naive CD8 cells, and terminally differentiated effector memory CD45RA+ cells were excluded. Study-wide findings and caveats: It was the few donors that limited the genetic and exposure-history diversity represented.

Specimen: naive CD8+ T cells from PBMCs. The source of this sequence is a man younger than 35 in good health. Some clones in this sample may be carry-over from other donors' samples. The rearrangement joins TRBV10-1 to TRBJ2-7; D perhaps matches TRBD1 (5 bases). DNA of the CDR3: TGCGCCAGCAGTGAGGGGGCCGGCTCCTACGAGCAGTACTTC. As protein: CASSEGAGSYEQYF.